The TCR beta chain described here comes from a study of T cells in Graves' hyperthyroidism and ophthalmopathy. Germline V CDR1 and CDR2: MGHRA, YSYEKL. This CDR3 region has 15 residues. Trimming removed 6 bases from V and 5 bases from J; junction bases left unmatched: 5. There were TCR beta CDR3 regions amplified from RNA transcripts. The TCR CDR3 first-round RT-PCR relied on the HTBI primer set. Each CDR3 protein is one row after TCRdb ran MiXCR on the multiplex PCR reads. The repertoire holds approximately 330,000 distinct CDR3 sequences, with roughly 13% as singletons. This chain connects TRBV4-1 to TRBJ1-4, with 11 nucleotides matching TRBD1. The source is a middle-aged woman with Graves' ophthalmopathy. The specimen was blood. CDR3 in DNA: TGCGCCAGCAGTCCCCGGGACAGGGGGAATGAAAAACTGTTTTTT. Its protein product is CASSPRDRGNEKLFF.